This T cell receptor beta chain comes out of a study of OX40 agonist ivuxolimab in advanced cancers. Across the study: Three dose-escalation patients had partial responses: one with hepatocellular carcinoma and two with cutaneous melanoma.

Germline V gives CDR1 MNHEY, CDR2 SVGAGI. Unmatched junction bases numbered 4, after V lost 2 bases and J lost 4 bases. This CDR3 spans 15 amino acids. Sequenced by immunoSEQ multiplex PCR; TCRdb stores in-frame clones only, minus some. The repertoire holds about 94,000 clones, with about nine tenths as singletons. The chain couples TRBV6-5 to TRBJ1-1; 10 positions agree with TRBD1. The TCR originated in an adult with an advanced solid tumor such as melanoma, head and neck, liver or kidney cancer. Here the sequenced sample was CD4+ or CD8+ T cells sorted from blood, taken in a trial of the OX40 agonist ivuxolimab. In nucleotides, the CDR3 is TGTGCCAGCAGTTACGGAGACAGGGGGCTCACTGAAGCTTTCTTT. It is translated as CASSYGDRGLTEAFF.